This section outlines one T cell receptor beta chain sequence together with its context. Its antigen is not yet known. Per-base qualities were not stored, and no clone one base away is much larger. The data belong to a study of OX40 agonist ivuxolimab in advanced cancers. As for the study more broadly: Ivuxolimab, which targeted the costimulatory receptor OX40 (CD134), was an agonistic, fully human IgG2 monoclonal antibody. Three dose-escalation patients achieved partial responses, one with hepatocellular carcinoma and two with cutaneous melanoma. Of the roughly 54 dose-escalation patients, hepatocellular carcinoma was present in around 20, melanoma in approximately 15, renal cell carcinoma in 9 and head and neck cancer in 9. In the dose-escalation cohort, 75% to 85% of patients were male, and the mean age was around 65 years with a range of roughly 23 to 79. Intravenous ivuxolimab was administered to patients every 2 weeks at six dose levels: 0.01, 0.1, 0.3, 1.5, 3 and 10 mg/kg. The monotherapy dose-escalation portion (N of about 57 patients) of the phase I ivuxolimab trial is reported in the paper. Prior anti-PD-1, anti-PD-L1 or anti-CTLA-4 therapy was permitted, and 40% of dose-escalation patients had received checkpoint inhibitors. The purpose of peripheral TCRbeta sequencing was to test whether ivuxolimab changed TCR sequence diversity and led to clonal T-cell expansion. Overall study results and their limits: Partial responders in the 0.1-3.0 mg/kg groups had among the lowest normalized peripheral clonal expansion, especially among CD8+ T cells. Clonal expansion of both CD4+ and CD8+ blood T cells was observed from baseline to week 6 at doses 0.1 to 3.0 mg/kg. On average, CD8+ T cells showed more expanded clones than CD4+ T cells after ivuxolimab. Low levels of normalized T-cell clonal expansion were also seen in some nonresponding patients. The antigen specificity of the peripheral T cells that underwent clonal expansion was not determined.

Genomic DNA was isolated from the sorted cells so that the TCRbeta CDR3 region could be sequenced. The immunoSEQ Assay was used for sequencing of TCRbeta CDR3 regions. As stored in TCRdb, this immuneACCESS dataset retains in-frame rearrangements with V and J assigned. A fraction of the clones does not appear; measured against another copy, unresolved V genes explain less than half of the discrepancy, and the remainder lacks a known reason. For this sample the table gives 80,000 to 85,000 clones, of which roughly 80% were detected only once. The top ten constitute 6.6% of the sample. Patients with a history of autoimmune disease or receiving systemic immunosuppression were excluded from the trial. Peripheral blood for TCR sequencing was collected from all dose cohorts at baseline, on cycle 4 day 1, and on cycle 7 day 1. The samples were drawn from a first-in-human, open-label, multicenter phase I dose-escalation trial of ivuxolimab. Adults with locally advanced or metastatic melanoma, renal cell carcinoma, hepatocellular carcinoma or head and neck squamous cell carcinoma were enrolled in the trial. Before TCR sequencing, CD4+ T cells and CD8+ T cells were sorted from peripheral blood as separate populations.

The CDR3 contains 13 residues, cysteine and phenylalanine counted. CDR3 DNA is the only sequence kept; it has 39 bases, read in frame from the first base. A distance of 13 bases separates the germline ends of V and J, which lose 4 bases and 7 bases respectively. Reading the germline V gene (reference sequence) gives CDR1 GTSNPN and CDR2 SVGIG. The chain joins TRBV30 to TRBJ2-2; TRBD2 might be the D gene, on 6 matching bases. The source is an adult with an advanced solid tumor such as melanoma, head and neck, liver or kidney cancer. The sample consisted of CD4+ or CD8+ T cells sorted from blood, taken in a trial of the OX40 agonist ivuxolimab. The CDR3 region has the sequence CAWKVPGVGELFF. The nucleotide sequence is TGTGCCTGGAAGGTCCCGGGGGTCGGGGAGCTGTTTTTT.